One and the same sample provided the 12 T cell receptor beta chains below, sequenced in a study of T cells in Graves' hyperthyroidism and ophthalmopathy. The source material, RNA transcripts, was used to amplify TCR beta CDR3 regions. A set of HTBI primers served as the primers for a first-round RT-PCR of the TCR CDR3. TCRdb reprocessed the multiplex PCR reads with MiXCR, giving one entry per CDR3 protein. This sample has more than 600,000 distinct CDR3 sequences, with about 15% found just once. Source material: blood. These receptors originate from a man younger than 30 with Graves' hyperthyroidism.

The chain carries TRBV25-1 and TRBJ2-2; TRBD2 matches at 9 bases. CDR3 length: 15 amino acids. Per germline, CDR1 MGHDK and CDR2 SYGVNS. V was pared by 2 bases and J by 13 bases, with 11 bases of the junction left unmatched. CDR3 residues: CASSEPASGNRGLFF. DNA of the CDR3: TGTGCCAGCAGTGAACCTGCTAGCGGGAACAGGGGGCTGTTTTTT. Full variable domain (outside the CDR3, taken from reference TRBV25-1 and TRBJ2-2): EADIYQTPRYLVIGTGKKITLECSQTMGHDKMYWYQQDPGMELHLIHYSYGVNSTEKGDLSSESTVSRIRTEHFPLTLESARPSHTSQYLCASSEPASGNRGLFFGEGSRLTVL.

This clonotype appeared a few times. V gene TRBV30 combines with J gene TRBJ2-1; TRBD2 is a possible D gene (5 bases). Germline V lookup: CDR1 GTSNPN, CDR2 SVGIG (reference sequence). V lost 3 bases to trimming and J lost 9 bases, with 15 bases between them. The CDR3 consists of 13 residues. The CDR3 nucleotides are TGTGCCTGGAGGAGGCTTTCAGAGGGTGAGCAGTTCTTC. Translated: CAWRRLSEGEQFF. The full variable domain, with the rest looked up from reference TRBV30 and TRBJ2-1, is SQTIHQWPATLVQPVGSPLSLECTVEGTSNPNLYWYRQAAGRGLQLLFYSVGIGQISSEVPQNLSASRPQDRQFILSSKKLLLSDSGFYLCAWRRLSEGEQFFGPGTRLTVL.

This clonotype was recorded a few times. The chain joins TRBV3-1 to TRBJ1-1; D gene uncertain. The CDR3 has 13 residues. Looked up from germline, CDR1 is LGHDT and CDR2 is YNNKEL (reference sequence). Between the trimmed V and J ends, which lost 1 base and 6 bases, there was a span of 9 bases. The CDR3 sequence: CASSQGTASEAFF. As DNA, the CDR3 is TGTGCCAGCAGCCAAGGTACAGCCTCTGAAGCTTTCTTT.

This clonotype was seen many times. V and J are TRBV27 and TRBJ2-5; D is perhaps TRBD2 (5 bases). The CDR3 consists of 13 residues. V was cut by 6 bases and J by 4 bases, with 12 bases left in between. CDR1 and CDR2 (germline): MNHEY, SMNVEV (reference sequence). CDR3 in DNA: TGTGCCAGCAGCCGAGGGTTCGGAGAGACCCAGTACTTC. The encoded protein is CASSRGFGETQYF.

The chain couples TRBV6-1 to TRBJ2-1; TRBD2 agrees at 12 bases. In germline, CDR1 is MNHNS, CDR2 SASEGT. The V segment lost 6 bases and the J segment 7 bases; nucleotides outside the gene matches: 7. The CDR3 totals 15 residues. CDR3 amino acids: CASRPTSGSLNEQFF. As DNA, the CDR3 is TGTGCCAGCAGGCCGACTAGCGGGAGTTTAAATGAGCAGTTCTTC.

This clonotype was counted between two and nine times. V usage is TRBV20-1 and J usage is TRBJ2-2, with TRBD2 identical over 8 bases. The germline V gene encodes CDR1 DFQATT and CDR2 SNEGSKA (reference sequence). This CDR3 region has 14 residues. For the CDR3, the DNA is TGCAGCGCAAATAGCGGGATGAACACCGGGGAGCTGTTTTTT. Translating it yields CSANSGMNTGELFF.

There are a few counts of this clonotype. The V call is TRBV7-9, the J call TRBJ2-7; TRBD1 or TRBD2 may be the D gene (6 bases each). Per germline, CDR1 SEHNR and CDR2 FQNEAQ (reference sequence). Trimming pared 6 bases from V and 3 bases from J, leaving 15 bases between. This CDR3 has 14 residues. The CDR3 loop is CASSQGTEGYEQYF. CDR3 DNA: TGTGCCAGCAGTCAGGGGACGGAGGGCTACGAGCAGTACTTC.

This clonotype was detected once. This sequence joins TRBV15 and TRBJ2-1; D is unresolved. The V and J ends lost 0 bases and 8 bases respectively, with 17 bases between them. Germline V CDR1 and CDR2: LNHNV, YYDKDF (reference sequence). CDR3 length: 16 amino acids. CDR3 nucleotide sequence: TGTGCCACCAGCAGAGATAATGTACGGTCTGGTGATGAGCAGTTCTTC. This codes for CATSRDNVRSGDEQFF. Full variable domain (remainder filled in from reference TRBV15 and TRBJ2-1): DAMVIQNPRYQVTQFGKPVTLSCSQTLNHNVMYWYQQKSSQAPKLLFHYYDKDFNNEADTPDNFQSRRPNTSFCFLDIRSPGLGDTAMYLCATSRDNVRSGDEQFFGPGTRLTVL.

CDR3 coding DNA: TGCAGTGCCAAGACCCCCTACAGGGATAACTATGGCTACACCTTC. It specifies CSAKTPYRDNYGYTF. This chain connects TRBV20-1 to TRBJ1-2, with D possibly TRBD1 on 6 matching bases. CDR3 length: 15 residues. Germline values: CDR1 DFQATT, CDR2 SNEGSKA (reference sequence). V dropped 6 bases and J dropped 1 base, with 18 bases sitting between them.

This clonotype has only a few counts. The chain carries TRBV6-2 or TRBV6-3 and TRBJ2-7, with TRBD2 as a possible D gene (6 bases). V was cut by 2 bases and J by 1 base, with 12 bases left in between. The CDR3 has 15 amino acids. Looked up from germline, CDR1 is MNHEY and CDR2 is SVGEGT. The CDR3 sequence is CASSYGGGKSYEQYF. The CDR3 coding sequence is TGTGCCAGCAGTTACGGTGGCGGGAAGTCCTACGAGCAGTACTTC.

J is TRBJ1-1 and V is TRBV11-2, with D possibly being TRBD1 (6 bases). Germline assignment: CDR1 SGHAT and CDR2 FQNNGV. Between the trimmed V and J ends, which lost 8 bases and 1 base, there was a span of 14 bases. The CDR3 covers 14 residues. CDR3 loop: CASAHRDRNTEAFF. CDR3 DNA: TGTGCCAGCGCACACAGGGATCGGAACACTGAAGCTTTCTTT.

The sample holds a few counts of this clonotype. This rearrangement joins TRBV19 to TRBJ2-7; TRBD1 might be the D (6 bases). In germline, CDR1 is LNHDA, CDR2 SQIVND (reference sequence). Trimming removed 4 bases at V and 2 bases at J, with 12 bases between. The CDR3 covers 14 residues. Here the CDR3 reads CASSTGQPAYEQYF. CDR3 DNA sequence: TGTGCCAGTAGTACCGGACAGCCTGCCTACGAGCAGTACTTC.